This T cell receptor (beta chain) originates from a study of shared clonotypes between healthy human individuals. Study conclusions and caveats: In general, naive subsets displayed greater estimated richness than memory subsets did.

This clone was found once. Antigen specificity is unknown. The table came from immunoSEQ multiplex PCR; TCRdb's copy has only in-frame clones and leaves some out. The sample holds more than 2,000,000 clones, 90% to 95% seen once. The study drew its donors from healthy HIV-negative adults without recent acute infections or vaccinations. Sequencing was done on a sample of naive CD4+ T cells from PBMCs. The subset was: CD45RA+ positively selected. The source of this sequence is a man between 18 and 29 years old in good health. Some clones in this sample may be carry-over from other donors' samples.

CDR3 loop: CASTESGTSYEQYF. Here the CDR3 DNA reads TGTGCCAGCACCGAGAGCGGGACCTCCTACGAGCAGTACTTC. The J gene is TRBJ2-7, the V gene TRBV6-6; TRBD2 aligns across 7 bases. Trimming removed 7 bases from V and 0 bases from J; junction bases left unmatched: 6. The CDR3 runs 14 residues. Germline loops: CDR1 MNHNY, CDR2 SVGAGI (reference sequence).